This passage covers 28 T cell receptor beta chains from one sample sequenced in a study of blood T cells in healthy people across ages. A J-beta primer mix and a sample-barcoded 5' primer were used in a second PCR of roughly 6 to 11 cycles. TCRdb independently ran MiXCR on the 5' RACE reads; one entry per CDR3 protein. The top ten clones hold roughly a tenth of a sample with some 890,000 distinct CDR3 sequences, almost 30% of them seen once. These records were also assigned to another study, of T cells of mothers and their children.

Sequencing was done on a sample of blood. Source of these receptors: a middle-aged woman in good health.

As for this clonotype: A read error is possible here, since a much larger clone lies one base away. V and J are TRBV5-5 and TRBJ1-2; D is uncertain. The CDR3 has 12 residues. Germline lookup yields CDR1 SGHKS and CDR2 YYEKEE (reference sequence). CDR3 region: CATSLMEDGYTF. In nucleotides, the CDR3 is TGTGCCACCAGCTTAATGGAAGATGGCTACACCTTC.

This clonotype was seen at least ten times. The rearrangement links TRBV7-2 to TRBJ2-1; TRBD2 matches 8 bases. The germline gives CDR1 SGHTA, CDR2 FQGNSA. The CDR3 runs 15 residues. J gave up 3 bases and V 5 bases, and 6 bases lay outside the gene matches. CDR3 in DNA: TGTGCCAGCAGCCTCACGACTAGCGACTACAATGAGCAGTTCTTC. Its protein is CASSLTTSDYNEQFF.

Notes on this clonotype: Given a much more abundant clone one base away, this may be a read error. The CDR3 DNA follows: TGTGCTAGCAGCTGGAGACTAGCCAGATACAATGAGCAGGTCTTC. Translated: CASSWRLARYNEQVF. This sequence joins TRBV7-7 and TRBJ2-1; 7 bases fit TRBD2. CDR1 and CDR2 from the germline V gene are SSHAT and FNYEAQ (reference sequence). The CDR3 has 15 residues.

This chain links TRBV4-2 with TRBJ2-7; 10 bases align to TRBD2. The CDR3 length is 18 residues. Looked up from germline, CDR1 is LGHNA and CDR2 is YNFKEQ. With V trimmed by 0 bases and J by 3 bases, 11 bases remained unmatched. CDR3 in DNA: TGTGCCAGCAGCCAAGATAGTGGAGCGGGGGGGCCCCGCTACGAGCAGTACTTC. It specifies CASSQDSGAGGPRYEQYF.

This chain joins TRBV30 and TRBJ1-1, with a weak D call TRBD1 (5 bases). Germline values: CDR1 GTSNPN, CDR2 SVGIG (reference sequence). The CDR3 is 14 amino acids. V shed 5 bases and J shed 4 bases, with 17 bases lying between them. The CDR3 reads CAWVQGDLGTEAFF. CDR3 in DNA: TGTGCCTGGGTTCAAGGGGATTTGGGCACTGAAGCTTTCTTT.

In this sample, this clonotype turned up many times. This chain links TRBV29-1 with TRBJ2-5; D is unresolved. The CDR3 totals 12 residues. Germline CDR1 reads SQVTM; CDR2 reads ANQGSEA. V was pared by 3 bases and J by 1 base, with 6 bases between. CDR3 nucleotide sequence: TGCAGCGTTGACAACTCCCAAGAGACCCAGTACTTC. This gives the protein CSVDNSQETQYF.

This clonotype was found many times. V gene TRBV9 combines with J gene TRBJ2-5, with D possibly matching TRBD2 (5 bases). V was trimmed by 0 bases and J by 0 bases, leaving 6 bases between them. The CDR3 contains 14 residues. In germline, CDR1 is SGDLS, CDR2 YYNGEE. Written as DNA, the CDR3 is TGTGCCAGCAGCGTAGGAGGGAACCAAGAGACCCAGTACTTC. It yields the protein CASSVGGNQETQYF.

The CDR3 spells CASSQGKGPTCVQYF. The CDR3 DNA reads TGCGCCAGCAGCCAAGGGAAGGGCCCAACCTGCGTGCAGTACTTC. The chain carries TRBV4-1 and TRBJ2-7; no definite D call. This CDR3 contains 15 residues. With 1 base removed from V and 9 bases from J, the gap between germline ends came to 19 bases. Germline V CDR1 and CDR2: MGHRA, YSYEKL.

The V and J genes are TRBV15 and TRBJ2-3; 11 bases fit TRBD2. The CDR3 is 17 residues long. With V trimmed by 0 bases and J by 1 base, 3 bases remained unmatched. The V gene's germline CDR1 is LNHNV and CDR2 YYDKDF (reference sequence). In DNA, the CDR3 is TGTGCCACCAGCAGAGATTTGACTAGCGGGGGCACAGATACGCAGTATTTT. Protein sequence: CATSRDLTSGGTDTQYF.

The genes are TRBV20-1 and TRBJ2-3; no clear D gene. This CDR3 has 14 residues. Germline-derived CDR1 and CDR2 are DFQATT and SNEGSKA (reference sequence). Trimming took 3 bases from V and 6 from J, leaving 16 bases between them. The CDR3 region is CSASRGSQDDTQYF. In DNA form, the CDR3 reads TGCAGTGCTAGTCGTGGGTCCCAAGACGATACGCAGTATTTT.

This chain joins TRBV19 and TRBJ2-2, with D maybe TRBD1 (6 bases). Per the germline V gene, CDR1 is LNHDA and CDR2 is SQIVND (reference sequence). The CDR3 is 15 amino acids. V was cut by 4 bases and J by 0 bases, with 9 bases left in between. The CDR3 coding sequence is TGTGCCAGTAGTACCGGGACATCGAACACCGGGGAGCTGTTTTTT. This gives the protein CASSTGTSNTGELFF.

The V call is TRBV3-1, the J call TRBJ1-1; possible D gene TRBD1, 6 bases. Germline CDR1 reads LGHDT; CDR2 reads YNNKEL (reference sequence). With 5 bases removed from V and 1 base from J, the gap between germline ends came to 14 bases. The CDR3 contains 15 residues. The CDR3: CASSTRPGQNTEAFF. In DNA form, the CDR3 reads TGTGCCAGCAGCACACGTCCGGGACAGAACACTGAAGCTTTCTTT. The entire variable domain, with the rest obtained from reference TRBV3-1 and TRBJ1-1, is as follows: DTAVSQTPKYLVTQMGNDKSIKCEQNLGHDTMYWYKQDSKKFLKIMFSYNNKELIINETVPNRFSPKSPDKAHLNLHINSLELGDSAVYFCASSTRPGQNTEAFFGQGTRLTVV.

The sample holds many counts of this clonotype. The chain joins TRBV11-2 to TRBJ2-7; possibly TRBD1 or TRBD2 for D (6 bases each). CDR1 and CDR2 from the germline V gene are SGHAT and FQNNGV. The V end was cut by 0 bases, the J end by 7 bases, with 16 bases between. The CDR3 covers 15 residues. The CDR3 is CASSLDRGLTREQYF. The DNA for the CDR3 is TGTGCCAGCAGCTTAGATCGGGGGCTCACGAGGGAGCAGTACTTC.

This clonotype appeared a few times. V gene TRBV14 combines with J gene TRBJ2-3; 9 nucleotides match TRBD1. The V segment lost 4 bases and the J segment 4 bases; nucleotides outside the gene matches: 12. Germline V CDR1 and CDR2: SGHDN, FVKESK. The CDR3 runs to 17 residues. CDR3 amino acids: CASSPYPGQGLADTQYF. Here the CDR3 DNA reads TGTGCCAGCAGCCCTTACCCTGGACAGGGGCTCGCAGATACGCAGTATTTT.

This clonotype was counted only a few times. This rearrangement joins TRBV29-1 to TRBJ2-3; possibly TRBD2 for D (6 bases). CDR1 and CDR2 (germline): SQVTM, ANQGSEA. The germline V and J ends were trimmed by 1 base and 7 bases, with 21 bases remaining between them. The CDR3 totals 16 residues. The CDR3 loop reads CSVEGEALGFTNTQYF. Here the CDR3 DNA reads TGCAGCGTTGAAGGGGAGGCGCTGGGCTTTACAAATACGCAGTATTTT.

The V and J genes are TRBV29-1 and TRBJ2-7; possible D gene TRBD1, 6 bases. This CDR3 region has 12 residues. Trimming removed 3 bases from V and 4 bases from J, with 10 bases in between. Germline V gene lookup returns CDR1 SQVTM and CDR2 ANQGSEA. The CDR3 DNA reads TGCAGCGTTGAGACGGACAGATACGAGCAGTACTTC. Encoded protein: CSVETDRYEQYF.

The chain combines TRBV29-1 with TRBJ2-1; the D gene could be TRBD1 or TRBD2 (6 bases each). CDR3 length equals 16 residues. The ends were cut back, 4 bases at V and 10 bases at J, with 26 bases in the middle. Looked up from germline, CDR1 is SQVTM and CDR2 is ANQGSEA. The CDR3 DNA reads TGCAGCGTTGTAGTGGAGGGGGGACCCCCCGATCGGGAGCAGTTCTTC. Protein product: CSVVVEGGPPDREQFF.

This clonotype occurred many times. The chain combines TRBV20-1 with TRBJ1-2, with D perhaps TRBD1 (6 bases). Trimming took off 8 bases at V and 2 bases at J, with 18 bases between the two ends. This CDR3 region has 14 residues. Per germline, CDR1 DFQATT and CDR2 SNEGSKA (reference sequence). CDR3: CSRRGEANNYGYTF. The CDR3 nucleotides are TGCAGTCGGAGGGGGGAAGCGAACAACTATGGCTACACCTTC.

This clonotype was picked up a small number of times. The V gene is TRBV12-3 or TRBV12-4, the J gene TRBJ1-2, with 8 bases lining up with TRBD1. CDR3 length: 15 residues. V lost 7 bases to trimming and J lost 5 bases; unmatched junction nucleotides: 12. CDR3 nucleotide sequence: TGTGCCAGCACCCTAGGGGGACAGGTAGATTATGGCTACACCTTC. Protein product: CASTLGGQVDYGYTF.

To note about this clonotype: One end of the junction does not line up with germline, which may come from a read error. The CDR3: CAGSQESGPSYGYTF. CDR3 nucleotide sequence: TGCGCCGGCAGCCAAGAATCGGGACCTTCCTATGGCTACACCTTC. The V gene is TRBV4-1, the J gene TRBJ1-2, with D perhaps TRBD1 (5 bases). The CDR3 is made up of 15 amino acids. The germline gives CDR1 MGHRA, CDR2 YSYEKL.

In this sample, this clonotype turned up many times. The J gene is TRBJ2-7, the V gene TRBV28; D call uncertain. The germline gives CDR1 MDHEN, CDR2 SYDVKM. The V gene lost 3 bases and the J gene lost 2 bases, with 8 bases spanning the gap. This CDR3 is 13 amino acids long. CDR3 DNA sequence: TGTGCCAGCAGTTTTCGCGTCCCCTACGAGCAGTACTTC. This gives the protein CASSFRVPYEQYF.

Remarks on this clonotype: Mismatch with germline at one junction end may stem from a read error. V is TRBV27 and J is TRBJ2-5; D unclear. The CDR3 loop spans 16 amino acids. CDR1 and CDR2 (germline): MNHEY, SMNVEV (reference sequence). CDR3 nucleotide sequence: TGTGCCAGCAGTTTAGGCGTCCCTCCCTACAAAGAGGCCCAGTACTTC. This codes for CASSLGVPPYKEAQYF.

This clonotype was seen at least ten times. The rearrangement uses TRBV7-6 and TRBJ1-2; TRBD1 agrees at 8 bases. V was clipped by 5 bases and J by 6 bases; unmatched bases: 5. Germline V gene sequence: CDR1 SGHVS, CDR2 FNYEAQ. This CDR3 region has 13 residues. CDR3 region: CASSADRGNGYTF. Here the CDR3 DNA reads TGTGCCAGCAGCGCCGACAGGGGAAATGGCTACACCTTC.

This clonotype was observed a few times. This chain connects TRBV2 to TRBJ2-1; no clear D. The germline V gene encodes CDR1 SNHLY and CDR2 FYNNEI. V was clipped by 2 bases and J by 14 bases, with 13 bases between them. The CDR3 is made up of 12 amino acids. CDR3 DNA: TGTGCCAGCAGTGAAAACGGTAGCAGTAAGTTCTTC. It codes for CASSENGSSKFF.

This clonotype turned up a few times. This sequence joins TRBV2 and TRBJ1-1; D might be TRBD1 (5 bases). V was clipped by 9 bases and J by 0 bases, with 8 bases between them. The V gene's germline CDR1 is SNHLY and CDR2 FYNNEI. The CDR3 is made up of 12 amino acids. The CDR3 DNA reads TGTGCCAGGGGGCGGTTGAACACTGAAGCTTTCTTT. Protein sequence: CARGRLNTEAFF.

The gene calls are TRBV27 and TRBJ2-5, with D perhaps TRBD2 (7 bases). This CDR3 comprises 14 residues. Germline CDR1 reads MNHEY; CDR2 reads SMNVEV (reference sequence). The V end was cut by 2 bases, the J end by 7 bases, with 14 bases between. CDR3 coding DNA: TGTGCCAGCAGTTTAGGAACAGGGAGGGCGACCCAGTACTTC. Its protein product is CASSLGTGRATQYF.

V is TRBV7-7 and J is TRBJ2-7, with TRBD1 identical over 8 bases. Looked up from germline, CDR1 is SSHAT and CDR2 is FNYEAQ (reference sequence). The CDR3 spans 13 residues. The CDR3 DNA follows: TGTACTAGCAACTCCGACAGGGGTGGGGAGCAGTACTTC. Protein product: CTSNSDRGGEQYF.

The rearrangement uses TRBV5-1 and TRBJ2-1; D possibly matches TRBD1 or TRBD2 (5 bases each). Per germline, CDR1 SGHRS and CDR2 YFSETQ. Trimming pared 0 bases from V and 0 bases from J, leaving 10 bases between. The CDR3 runs to 16 residues. CDR3 bases: TGCGCCAGCAGCTTGGGGGGGTTGACCTCCTACAATGAGCAGTTCTTC. Its protein is CASSLGGLTSYNEQFF.